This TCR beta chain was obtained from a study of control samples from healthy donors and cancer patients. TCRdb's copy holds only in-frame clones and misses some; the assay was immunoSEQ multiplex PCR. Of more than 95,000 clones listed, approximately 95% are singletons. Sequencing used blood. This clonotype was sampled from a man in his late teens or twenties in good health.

The CDR3 loop reads CASSEQRETDNEQFF. The CDR3 region has the DNA TGTGCCAGCAGTGAACAGCGGGAGACCGACAATGAGCAGTTCTTC. The chain employs TRBV25-1 and TRBJ2-1; 8 positions match TRBD2. V was clipped by 2 bases and J by 5 bases; unmatched bases: 5. CDR3 length: 15 residues. Germline V lookup: CDR1 MGHDK, CDR2 SYGVNS.